This T cell receptor (beta chain) is drawn from a study of T cell repertoires in cytomegalovirus infection. MiXCR was run by TCRdb on the reads, yielding one entry per CDR3 protein. The sample shows 900,000 to 950,000 distinct CDR3 sequences, under 40% of them seen only once. V gave up 5 bases and J gave up 3 bases, with 10 bases separating them. The length of the CDR3 is 14 residues. This clonotype was detected only a few times. Antigen: not known. The clonotype originates from a human donor in good health (CMV status not recorded). Some clones in this sample may be carry-over from other donors' samples. The genes are TRBV12-3 or TRBV12-4 and TRBJ1-4; the D gene is possibly TRBD1 (5 bases). The sequencing used cultured CD8+ T cells from PBMCs, collected from culture after CMV antigen stimulation. The CDR3 sequence: CASSLLGPNEKLFF. The CDR3 bases are TGTGCCAGCAGTCTCTTGGGACCTAATGAAAAACTGTTTTTT.